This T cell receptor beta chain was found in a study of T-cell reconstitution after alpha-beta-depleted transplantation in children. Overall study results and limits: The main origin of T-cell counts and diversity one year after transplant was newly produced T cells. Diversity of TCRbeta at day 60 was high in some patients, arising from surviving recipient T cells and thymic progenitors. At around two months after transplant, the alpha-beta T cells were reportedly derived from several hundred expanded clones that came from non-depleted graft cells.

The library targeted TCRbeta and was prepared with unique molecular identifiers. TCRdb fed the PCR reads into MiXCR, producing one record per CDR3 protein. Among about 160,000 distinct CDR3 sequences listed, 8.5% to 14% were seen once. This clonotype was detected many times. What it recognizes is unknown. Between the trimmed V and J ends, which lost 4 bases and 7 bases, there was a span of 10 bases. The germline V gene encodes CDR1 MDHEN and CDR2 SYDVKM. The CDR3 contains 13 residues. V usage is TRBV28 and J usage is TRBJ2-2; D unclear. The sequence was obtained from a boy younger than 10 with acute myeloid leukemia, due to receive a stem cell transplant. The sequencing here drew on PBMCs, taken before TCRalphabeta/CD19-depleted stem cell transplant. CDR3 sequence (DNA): TGTGCCAGCAGTTACGGGCGGAGCGGGGAGCTGTTTTTT. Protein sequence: CASSYGRSGELFF.